One sample yielded the 24 T cell receptor beta chains listed below, sequenced in a study of patients and donors after allogeneic stem cell transplantation. TCRdb used MiXCR to reprocess the RT-PCR reads, holding one entry per CDR3 protein. This sample has more than 850,000 distinct CDR3 sequences, with roughly 18% found just once. The sequenced sample consisted of blood, either unsorted or a sorted T cell fraction (not recorded which). The source is a human donor who was either an allogeneic HSCT recipient or a stem cell or donor lymphocyte infusion donor (not recorded which). It is not recorded whose cells these are; they may come from a transplant donor.

The sample holds a few counts of this clonotype. CDR3 nucleotide sequence: TGTGCCAGCAGCCTCGGACAGGGGGCCTATGAGACCCAGTACTTC. Its translation is CASSLGQGAYETQYF. The V and J genes are TRBV3-1 and TRBJ2-5; TRBD1 matches at 11 bases. The V gene end was trimmed by 4 bases and the J gene end by 5 bases; junction bases not matched to a gene: 6. CDR3 size: 15 residues. Germline CDR1 reads LGHDT; CDR2 reads YNNKEL (reference sequence).

The chain links TRBV6-1 to TRBJ2-6, with D unresolved. CDR1 and CDR2 (germline): MNHNS, SASEGT. Trimming removed 5 bases from V and 0 bases from J, with 8 bases in between. The CDR3 covers 15 residues. CDR3 nucleotide sequence: TGTGCCAGCAGTCCCCAGGACTCTGGGGCCAACGTCCTGACTTTC. Encoded protein: CASSPQDSGANVLTF.

This chain links TRBV12-3 or TRBV12-4 with TRBJ1-2, with D possibly TRBD1 on 5 matching bases. V lost 4 bases and J lost 0, with 12 bases in between. This CDR3 spans 15 amino acids. CDR3 in DNA: TGTGCCAGCAGTTCCCGGGACCGGGCTAACTATGGCTACACCTTC. As protein: CASSSRDRANYGYTF.

This chain joins TRBV9 and TRBJ2-3, with 8 bases aligning to TRBD2. CDR1 and CDR2 from the germline V gene are SGDLS and YYNGEE. V shed 0 bases, J shed 4 bases, and the junction held 4 bases outside the gene matches. The CDR3 extends over 15 amino acids. The CDR3 region has the DNA TGTGCCAGCAGCGTAGTCAGCGGGGGTTCAGATACGCAGTATTTT. It yields the protein CASSVVSGGSDTQYF. Together with reference TRBV9 and TRBJ2-3, the CDR3 gives the full variable domain: DSGVTQTPKHLITATGQRVTLRCSPRSGDLSVYWYQQSLDQGLQFLIQYYNGEERAKGNILERFSAQQFPDLHSELNLSSLELGDSALYFCASSVVSGGSDTQYFGPGTRLTVL.

This clonotype was counted between two and nine times. V is TRBV12-3 or TRBV12-4 and J is TRBJ1-3, with a possible D match to TRBD1 (6 bases). Trimming pared 1 base from V and 0 bases from J, leaving 19 bases between. This CDR3 comprises 19 residues. This CDR3 is CASSLVGGGRGRSGNTIYF. CDR3 nucleotides: TGTGCCAGCAGTTTAGTTGGGGGCGGACGGGGACGCTCTGGAAACACCATATATTTT.

The chain recombines TRBV2 with TRBJ2-2; D unresolved. V was cut by 1 base and J by 5 bases, with 5 bases left in between. CDR1 and CDR2 from the germline V gene are SNHLY and FYNNEI. The CDR3 sequence is 13 residues long. The chain's CDR3 is CASSEGRTGELFF. CDR3 nucleotides: TGTGCCAGCAGTGAAGGACGTACCGGGGAGCTGTTTTTT.

The V gene is TRBV6-5, the J gene TRBJ2-4; D remains ambiguous. This CDR3 has 16 residues. The V gene lost 2 bases and the J gene lost 0 bases, with 11 bases spanning the gap. The germline V gene has CDR1 MNHEY and CDR2 SVGAGI. The DNA of the CDR3 is TGTGCCAGCAGTTACGGACGGAAATTAGCCAAAAACATTCAGTACTTC. This gives the protein CASSYGRKLAKNIQYF.

V and J are TRBV7-2 and TRBJ2-5; D is uncertain. The CDR3 spans 15 residues. In germline, CDR1 is SGHTA, CDR2 FQGNSA. V was cut by 1 base and J by 1 base, with 10 bases left in between. The CDR3 region is CASSLVLPPQETQYF. As DNA, the CDR3 is TGTGCCAGCAGCTTAGTTCTACCCCCCCAAGAGACCCAGTACTTC. The full variable domain, in which reference TRBV7-2 and TRBJ2-5 provide the parts outside the CDR3, is GAGVSQSPSNKVTEKGKDVELRCDPISGHTALYWYRQSLGQGLEFLIYFQGNSAPDKSGLPSDRFSAERTGGSVSTLTIQRTQQEDSAVYLCASSLVLPPQETQYFGPGTRLLVL.

The chain couples TRBV7-7 to TRBJ1-4; 7 nucleotides line up with TRBD1. The J segment lost 3 bases and the V segment lost 8 bases, leaving 3 bases of the junction unmatched. Germline values: CDR1 SSHAT, CDR2 FNYEAQ (reference sequence). The CDR3 runs to 13 residues. The DNA of the CDR3 is TGTGCCAGCGCCAGGGGGGCTAATGAAAAACTGTTTTTT. Translation gives CASARGANEKLFF.

This clonotype occurred a few times. CDR3 nucleotides: TGTGCCAGCAGTTACTTAGCGGGAGGGGTCTACGAGCAGTACTTC. Protein: CASSYLAGGVYEQYF. The rearrangement links TRBV6-5 to TRBJ2-7; 11 bases are shared with TRBD2. The germline V gene has CDR1 MNHEY and CDR2 SVGAGI. V trimming: 1 base; J trimming: 3 bases; junction bases outside the gene matches: 2. The CDR3 extends over 15 amino acids.

This clonotype was picked up many times. V gene TRBV4-2 combines with J gene TRBJ1-2; D is uncertain. V was cut by 2 bases and J by 3 bases, with 4 bases left in between. The CDR3 is 12 residues long. The V gene's germline CDR1 is LGHNA and CDR2 YNFKEQ. The CDR3 protein is CASSQLDYGYTF. CDR3 in DNA: TGTGCCAGCAGCCAATTGGACTATGGCTACACCTTC.

Ten or more counts support this clonotype. The chain uses TRBV29-1 and TRBJ1-2; no clear D. Germline lookup yields CDR1 SQVTM and CDR2 ANQGSEA. V was clipped by 5 bases and J by 1 base, with 11 bases between them. The CDR3 totals 13 residues. CDR3 protein: CSVLGEINYGYTF. The DNA for the CDR3 is TGCAGCGTTTTGGGAGAGATTAACTATGGCTACACCTTC.

The chain recombines TRBV24-1 with TRBJ2-5; 7 bases are a match to TRBD1. The CDR3 length is 15 residues. Unmatched junction bases numbered 8, after V lost 5 bases and J lost 3 bases. Germline V gene sequence: CDR1 KGHDR, CDR2 SFDVKD. The CDR3 sequence: CATSGDSQGEETQYF. DNA for the CDR3: TGTGCCACCAGTGGAGATTCTCAGGGGGAAGAGACCCAGTACTTC.

The gene calls are TRBV10-3 and TRBJ2-2, with D perhaps assigned TRBD1 or TRBD2 (5 bases each). Trimming removed 2 bases at V and 10 bases at J, with 14 bases between. The CDR3 covers 14 residues. Germline V gives CDR1 ENHRY, CDR2 SYGVKD. Here the CDR3 reads CAISETEGRLELFF. Written as DNA, the CDR3 is TGTGCCATCAGTGAGACCGAGGGGCGCTTGGAGCTGTTTTTT.

V usage is TRBV19 and J usage is TRBJ2-1; 12 positions match TRBD2. The V gene end was trimmed by 8 bases and the J gene end by 8 bases; junction bases not matched to a gene: 7. The CDR3 contains 14 residues. In germline, CDR1 is LNHDA, CDR2 SQIVND (reference sequence). The CDR3: CASQLAGGPYEQFF. CDR3 DNA: TGTGCCAGTCAACTAGCGGGAGGACCCTATGAGCAGTTCTTC.

This chain joins TRBV29-1 and TRBJ2-5; D is perhaps TRBD2 (5 bases). Trimming removed 4 bases at V and 5 bases at J, with 11 bases between. The CDR3 is 12 residues long. Germline V lookup: CDR1 SQVTM, CDR2 ANQGSEA. The CDR3 DNA follows: TGCAGCGTTGGTGGTAGCGTGGAGACCCAGTACTTC. Protein sequence: CSVGGSVETQYF.

This clonotype was seen a handful of times. The V call is TRBV7-3, the J call TRBJ1-6; no definite D call. V lost 5 bases to trimming and J lost 6 bases, with 17 bases between them. CDR3 length: 16 residues. Germline CDR1 SGHTA, CDR2 FQGTGA. This chain's CDR3 is CASSPPGRSANSPLHF. CDR3 nucleotide sequence: TGTGCCAGCAGCCCCCCGGGGAGGTCGGCTAATTCACCCCTCCACTTT. Based on the CDR3 plus reference TRBV7-3 and TRBJ1-6, the full variable domain is GAGVSQTPSNKVTEKGKYVELRCDPISGHTALYWYRQSLGQGPEFLIYFQGTGAADDSGLPNDRFFAVRPEGSVSTLKIQRTERGDSAVYLCASSPPGRSANSPLHFGNGTRLTVT.

The chain carries TRBV18 and TRBJ1-1; D possibly corresponds to TRBD1 (5 bases). Looked up from germline, CDR1 is KGHSH and CDR2 is LQKENI. Trimming cost V 4 bases and J 8 bases, with 8 bases left between them. The CDR3 consists of 11 residues. The CDR3 reads CASSQGSEAFF. CDR3 coding DNA: TGTGCCAGCTCACAGGGGTCAGAAGCTTTCTTT.

With regard to this clonotype: A read error may account for a junction end that differs from germline. The CDR3 sequence: CASSLSRPYSEQFF. The CDR3 bases are TGTGCCAGCAGCTTATCCAGGCCCTACAGTGAGCAGTTCTTC. This chain connects TRBV11-2 to TRBJ2-1, with D hard to call. Germline CDR1 is SGHAT and CDR2 is FQNNGV. The CDR3 runs to 14 residues.

The chain combines TRBV29-1 with TRBJ1-2, with 8 nucleotides matching TRBD1. With V trimmed by 4 bases and J by 4 bases, 14 bases remained unmatched. Per germline, CDR1 SQVTM and CDR2 ANQGSEA. The CDR3 is made up of 16 amino acids. In DNA form, the CDR3 reads TGCAGCGTTGGGTACCGGGACAGGACGTTATTCTATGGCTACACCTTC. Its protein product is CSVGYRDRTLFYGYTF. Full variable domain (rest looked up from reference TRBV29-1 and TRBJ1-2): SAVISQKPSRDICQRGTSLTIQCQVDSQVTMMFWYRQQPGQSLTLIATANQGSEATYESGFVIDKFPISRPNLTFSTLTVSNMSPEDSSIYLCSVGYRDRTLFYGYTFGSGTRLTVV.

The chain links TRBV18 to TRBJ1-1; D not certain. The CDR3 loop spans 15 amino acids. V was pared by 1 base and J by 4 bases, with 13 bases between. Germline V CDR1 and CDR2: KGHSH, LQKENI. The CDR3 sequence is CASSPQVPARTEAFF. The CDR3 nucleotides are TGTGCCAGCTCACCACAGGTTCCGGCTCGCACTGAAGCTTTCTTT. Filled out from reference TRBV18 and TRBJ1-1, the complete variable domain reads NAGVMQNPRHLVRRRGQEARLRCSPMKGHSHVYWYRQLPEEGLKFMVYLQKENIIDESGMPKERFSAEFPKEGPSILRIQQVVRGDSAAYFCASSPQVPARTEAFFGQGTRLTVV.

The chain carries TRBV5-5 and TRBJ1-4; 8 positions match TRBD1. This CDR3 spans 17 amino acids. Germline lookup yields CDR1 SGHKS and CDR2 YYEKEE (reference sequence). V lost 3 bases and J lost 7; bases outside the gene matches: 14. The DNA of the CDR3 is TGTGCCAGCAGCTCCGACCTATGGACAGGGAAGGGTGAAAAACTGTTTTTT. It codes for CASSSDLWTGKGEKLFF.

The chain combines TRBV11-2 with TRBJ2-7, with TRBD2 matching 7 bases. Germline V lookup: CDR1 SGHAT, CDR2 FQNNGV. The CDR3 has 13 amino acids. After removal of 5 bases from V and 3 bases from J, the junction contained 4 bases not matched to a gene. CDR3: CASSTGGGYEQYF. CDR3 nucleotide sequence: TGTGCCAGCAGCACGGGCGGGGGCTACGAGCAGTACTTC.

The chain uses TRBV25-1 and TRBJ2-7; TRBD2 aligns across 8 bases. J gave up 1 base and V 1 base, and 6 bases lay outside the gene matches. This CDR3 is 16 amino acids long. Germline V lookup: CDR1 MGHDK, CDR2 SYGVNS. The CDR3 sequence is CASSESGGKRSYEQYF. For the CDR3, the DNA is TGTGCCAGCAGTGAATCGGGAGGGAAGCGATCCTACGAGCAGTACTTC.